The 12 T cell receptor beta chains below were found in one sample sequenced in a study of blood T cell repertoires in COVID-19. The assay was immunoSEQ multiplex PCR, and TCRdb's table has in-frame clones only and misses some. The data hold roughly 130,000 clones, with roughly four fifths observed a single time. Sample: peripheral blood. These receptors were collected from a woman between 50 and 59 years old with acute or convalescent COVID-19.

V is TRBV5-4 and J is TRBJ1-2, with 8 bases aligning to TRBD1. Germline V lookup: CDR1 SGHNT, CDR2 YYREEE (reference sequence). The length of the CDR3 is 15 residues. Trimming removed 0 bases from V and 4 bases from J; junction bases left unmatched: 5. The CDR3: CASSLVTGVGYGYTF. The CDR3 DNA is TGTGCCAGCAGCTTGGTGACAGGGGTGGGCTATGGCTACACCTTC.

The V call is TRBV30, the J call TRBJ1-1; D possibly corresponds to TRBD1 (5 bases). This CDR3 comprises 15 residues. Germline V gene data show CDR1 as GTSNPN and CDR2 as SVGIG (reference sequence). Trimming took off 4 bases at V and 0 bases at J, with 15 bases between the two ends. CDR3 region: CAWTAPRAMNTEAFF. The CDR3 coding sequence is TGTGCCTGGACTGCTCCCAGGGCTATGAACACTGAAGCTTTCTTT.

The chain has TRBV19 and TRBJ2-7; tentatively, D is TRBD2 (6 bases). Between the trimmed V and J ends, which lost 3 bases and 2 bases, there was a span of 14 bases. CDR3 size: 15 residues. Germline CDR1 is LNHDA and CDR2 is SQIVND (reference sequence). The CDR3 bases are TGTGCCAGTAGTATTAAGGGGTCGGGGGCCTACGAGCAGTACTTC. As protein: CASSIKGSGAYEQYF.

This rearrangement joins TRBV10-3 to TRBJ2-7; TRBD1 agrees at 11 bases. The V segment lost 0 bases and the J segment 7 bases; nucleotides outside the gene matches: 8. From germline, CDR1 is ENHRY and CDR2 SYGVKD. The CDR3 covers 16 residues. CDR3 sequence (DNA): TGTGCCATCAGTGAGTCCGGGACAGGGGGGTTGAGGGAGCAGTACTTC. It encodes CAISESGTGGLREQYF.

This clone has just a few counts. The chain is built from TRBV19 and TRBJ2-7; a possible D gene is TRBD2 (5 bases). Germline lookup yields CDR1 LNHDA and CDR2 SQIVND (reference sequence). V was trimmed by 3 bases and J by 0 bases, leaving 6 bases between them. This CDR3 has 13 amino acids. CDR3 sequence (DNA): TGTGCCAGTAGTATGGGGAGCTCCTACGAGCAGTACTTC. Encoded protein: CASSMGSSYEQYF.

The chain carries TRBV5-5 and TRBJ2-7, with a tentative D call TRBD2 (5 bases). Trimming cost V 4 bases and J 5 bases, with 13 bases left between them. Germline V gene lookup returns CDR1 SGHKS and CDR2 YYEKEE (reference sequence). This CDR3 has 13 amino acids. In DNA form, the CDR3 reads TGTGCCAGCAGCCTGTCTCCTAGCCACGAGCAGTACTTC. This gives the protein CASSLSPSHEQYF.

Concerning this clone itself: An end of the junction differs from the germline gene, which may be a read error. The CDR3 coding sequence is TGCAGCGTTGAACCCACCGGGACTAGCACGGATACGCAGTATTTT. Residues: CSVEPTGTSTDTQYF. The rearrangement links TRBV29-1 to TRBJ2-3; 9 bases align to TRBD2. Germline V gene sequence: CDR1 SQVTM, CDR2 ANQGSEA. The CDR3 has 15 residues.

The J gene is TRBJ2-3, the V gene TRBV7-2; 7 nucleotides align to TRBD2. CDR1 is SGHTA and CDR2 is FQGNSA in the germline V gene. The J segment lost 3 bases and the V segment lost 0 bases, leaving 6 bases of the junction unmatched. The CDR3 length is 16 residues. The CDR3 bases are TGTGCCAGCAGCTTAGCGTGGGGGGGGGTTACAGATACGCAGTATTTT. Translated: CASSLAWGGVTDTQYF.

This clone has only a few counts. The chain carries TRBV19 and TRBJ1-2, with 7 nucleotides matching TRBD1. This CDR3 comprises 15 residues. V shed 6 bases, J shed 1 base, and the junction held 8 bases outside the gene matches. Germline V gene sequence: CDR1 LNHDA, CDR2 SQIVND (reference sequence). DNA for the CDR3: TGTGCCAGTAGCGAAGGGGGCGAGCGTAACTATGGCTACACCTTC. Its translation is CASSEGGERNYGYTF. Full variable domain (remainder filled in from reference TRBV19 and TRBJ1-2): DGGITQSPKYLFRKEGQNVTLSCEQNLNHDAMYWYRQDPGQGLRLIYYSQIVNDFQKGDIAEGYSVSREKKESFPLTVTSAQKNPTAFYLCASSEGGERNYGYTFGSGTRLTVV.

This chain uses TRBV15 with TRBJ2-7; no reliable D call. Germline V gene lookup returns CDR1 LNHNV and CDR2 YYDKDF (reference sequence). Trimming removed 6 bases from V and 3 bases from J, with 6 bases in between. The CDR3 covers 11 residues. CDR3 in DNA: TGTGCCACCAGTCCGGGCTACGAGCAGTACTTC. The encoded protein is CATSPGYEQYF.

The V gene is TRBV2, the J gene TRBJ2-3; a possible D gene is TRBD2 (6 bases). Germline CDR1 is SNHLY and CDR2 is FYNNEI. The CDR3 contains 16 residues. Trimming took 6 bases from V and 0 from J, leaving 16 bases between them. CDR3 DNA: TGTGCCAGCAGCGGCCTAGGAGGGTCTAGCACAGATACGCAGTATTTT. Protein product: CASSGLGGSSTDTQYF.

This clone was seen a few times. The CDR3: CASREGGNYGYTF. The CDR3 bases are TGCGCCAGCCGAGAAGGGGGTAACTATGGCTACACCTTC. V usage is TRBV5-1 and J usage is TRBJ1-2, with D maybe TRBD1 (6 bases). CDR3 length: 13 residues. V shed 7 bases and J shed 1 base, with 11 bases lying between them. Germline CDR1 is SGHRS and CDR2 is YFSETQ.